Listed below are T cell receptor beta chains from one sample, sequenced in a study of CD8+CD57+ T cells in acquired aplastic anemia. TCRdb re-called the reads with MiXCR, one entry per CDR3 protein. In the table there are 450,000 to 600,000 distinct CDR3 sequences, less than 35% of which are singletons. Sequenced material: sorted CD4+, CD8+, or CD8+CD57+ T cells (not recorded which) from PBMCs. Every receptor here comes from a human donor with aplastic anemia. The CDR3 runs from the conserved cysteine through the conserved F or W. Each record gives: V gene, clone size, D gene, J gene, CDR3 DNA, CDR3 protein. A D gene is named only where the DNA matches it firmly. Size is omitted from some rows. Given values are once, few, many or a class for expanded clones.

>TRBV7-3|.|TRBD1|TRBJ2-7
TGTGCCAGCAGCTTAAGAGGACAGGGACCCTACGAGCAGTACTTC
CASSLRGQGPYEQYF
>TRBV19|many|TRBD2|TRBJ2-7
TGTGCCAGTAATGGTACAGCGGGGGGGCTCGAGCAGTACTTC
CASNGTAGGLEQYF
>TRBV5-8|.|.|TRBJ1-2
TGTGCCAGCAGCTCCAGGGAGAACTTCGGCTACACCTTC
CASSSRENFGYTF
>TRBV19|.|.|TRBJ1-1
TGTGCCAGTAGTATTCTGTTGAATCCATACATGAACACTGAAGCTTTCTTT
CASSILLNPYMNTEAFF
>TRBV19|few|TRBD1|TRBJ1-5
TGTGCCAGTAGTGCCGGGACAGGGGTAGATCAGCCCCAGCATTTT
CASSAGTGVDQPQHF
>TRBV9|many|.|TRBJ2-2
TGTGCCAGCAGCGCTGACACAGCCGGGGAGCTGTTTTTT
CASSADTAGELFF
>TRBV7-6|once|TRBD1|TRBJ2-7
TGTGCCAGCAGCTTAGCACAGGGGGCAGACTACGAGCAGTACTTC
CASSLAQGADYEQYF
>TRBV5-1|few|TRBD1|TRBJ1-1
TGCGCCAGCAGATATGACAGGGGGCTCAGTGAAGCTTTCTTT
CASRYDRGLSEAFF
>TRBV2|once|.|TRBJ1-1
TGTGCCAGCAGCTCGGGGGCGCCCACTGAAGCTTTCTTT
CASSSGAPTEAFF
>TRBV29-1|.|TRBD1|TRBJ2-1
TGCAGCGTTGAAAGGGGGCGAGTGAGGAATGAGCAGTTCTTC
CSVERGRVRNEQFF
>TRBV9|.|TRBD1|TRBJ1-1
TGTGCCAGCAGCCCACAGGGGGCTCTTGATGAAGCTTTCTTT
CASSPQGALDEAFF
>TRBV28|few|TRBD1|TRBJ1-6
TGTGCCAGCATAAAGCGGACAGGGGGCGAGTCACCCCTCCACTTT
CASIKRTGGESPLHF
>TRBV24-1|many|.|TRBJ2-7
TGTGCCACCGGAAAGGACAGCTCCTACGAGCAGTACTTC
CATGKDSSYEQYF
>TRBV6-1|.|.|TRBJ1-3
TGTGCCAGCAATATTAGTATTTTGGACTCTGGAAACACCATATATTTT
CASNISILDSGNTIYF
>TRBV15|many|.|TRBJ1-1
TGTGCCACCAGCAGAGGTTTGGGGGGAACCGAAGCTTTCTTT
CATSRGLGGTEAFF
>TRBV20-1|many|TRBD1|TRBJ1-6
TGCAGTGCAAGGACAGGGGCATCATCCTCCTATAATTCACCCCTCCACTTT
CSARTGASSSYNSPLHF